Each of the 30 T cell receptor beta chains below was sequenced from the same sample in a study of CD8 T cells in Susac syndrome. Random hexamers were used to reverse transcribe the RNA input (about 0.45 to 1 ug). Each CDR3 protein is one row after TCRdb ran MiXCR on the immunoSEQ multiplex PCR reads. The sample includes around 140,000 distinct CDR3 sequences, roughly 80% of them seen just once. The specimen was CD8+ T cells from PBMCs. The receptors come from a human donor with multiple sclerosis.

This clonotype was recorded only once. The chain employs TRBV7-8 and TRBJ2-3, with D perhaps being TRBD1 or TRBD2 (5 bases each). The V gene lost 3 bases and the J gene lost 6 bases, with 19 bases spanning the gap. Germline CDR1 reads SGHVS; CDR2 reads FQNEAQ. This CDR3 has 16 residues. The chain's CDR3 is CASSFLTPRGKDTQYF. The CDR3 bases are TGTGCCAGCAGCTTCCTAACCCCTCGGGGCAAGGATACGCAGTATTTT.

CDR3 sequence: CSANDGTGGSYEQYF. CDR3 sequence (DNA): TGCAGTGCTAACGACGGGACAGGGGGTTCCTACGAGCAGTACTTC. V and J are TRBV20-1 and TRBJ2-7; the match to TRBD1 covers 11 bases. The J segment lost 1 base and the V segment lost 4 bases, leaving 6 bases of the junction unmatched. CDR3 length: 15 residues. CDR1 is DFQATT, CDR2 SNEGSKA, per germline (reference sequence).

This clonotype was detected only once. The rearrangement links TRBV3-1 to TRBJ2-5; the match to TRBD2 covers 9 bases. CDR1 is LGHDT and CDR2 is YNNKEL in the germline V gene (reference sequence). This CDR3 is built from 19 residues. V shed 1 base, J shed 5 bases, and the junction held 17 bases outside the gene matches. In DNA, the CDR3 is TGTGCCAGCAGCCAAGGCTATCGACTAGCGGTTATGACTGGGGAGACCCAGTACTTC. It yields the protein CASSQGYRLAVMTGETQYF.

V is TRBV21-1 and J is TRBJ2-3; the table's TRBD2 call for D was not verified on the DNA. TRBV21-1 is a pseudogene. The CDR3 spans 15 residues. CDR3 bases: TGTGCCAGCAGCAAAACCGGCCCTTCTAAGTTGACGCAGTATTTT. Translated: CASSKTGPSKLTQYF.

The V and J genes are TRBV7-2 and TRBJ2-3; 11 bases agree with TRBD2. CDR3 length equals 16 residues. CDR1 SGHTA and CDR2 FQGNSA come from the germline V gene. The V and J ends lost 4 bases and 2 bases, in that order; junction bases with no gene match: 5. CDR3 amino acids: CASSYLAGGVTDTQYF. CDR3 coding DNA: TGTGCCAGCAGCTACCTAGCGGGAGGCGTCACAGATACGCAGTATTTT.

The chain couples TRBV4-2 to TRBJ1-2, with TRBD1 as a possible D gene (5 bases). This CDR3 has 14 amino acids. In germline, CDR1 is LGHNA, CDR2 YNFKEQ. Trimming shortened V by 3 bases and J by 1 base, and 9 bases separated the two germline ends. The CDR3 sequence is CASSQLQVNYGYTF. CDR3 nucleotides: TGTGCCAGCAGCCAGCTACAGGTTAACTATGGCTACACCTTC.

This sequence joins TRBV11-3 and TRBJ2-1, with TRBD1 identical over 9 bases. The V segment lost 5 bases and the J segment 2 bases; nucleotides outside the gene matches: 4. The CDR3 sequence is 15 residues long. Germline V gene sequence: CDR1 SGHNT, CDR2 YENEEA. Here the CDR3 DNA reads TGTGCCAGCAGCCTACAGGGGGCTACCTACAATGAGCAGTTCTTC. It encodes CASSLQGATYNEQFF. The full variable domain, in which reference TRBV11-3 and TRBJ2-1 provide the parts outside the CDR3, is EAGVVQSPRYKIIEKKQPVAFWCNPISGHNTLYWYLQNLGQGPELLIRYENEEAVDDSQLPKDRFSAERLKGVDSTLKIQPAELGDSAVYLCASSLQGATYNEQFFGPGTRLTVL.

The CDR3 spells CTSSRGQGVQPQHF. Here the CDR3 DNA reads TGCACCAGCAGCCGAGGACAGGGCGTACAGCCCCAGCATTTT. The J gene is TRBJ1-5, the V gene TRBV1; the DNA was not compared with TRBD1, the D call given in the table. TRBV1 is designated a pseudogene. The CDR3 contains 14 residues.

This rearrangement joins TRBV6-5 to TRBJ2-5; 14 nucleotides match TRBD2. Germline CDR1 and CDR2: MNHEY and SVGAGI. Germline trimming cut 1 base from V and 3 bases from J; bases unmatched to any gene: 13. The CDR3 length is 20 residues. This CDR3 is CASSYLGLAGVVGFKETQYF. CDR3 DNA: TGTGCCAGCAGTTACTTGGGACTAGCGGGAGTAGTTGGATTTAAAGAGACCCAGTACTTC.

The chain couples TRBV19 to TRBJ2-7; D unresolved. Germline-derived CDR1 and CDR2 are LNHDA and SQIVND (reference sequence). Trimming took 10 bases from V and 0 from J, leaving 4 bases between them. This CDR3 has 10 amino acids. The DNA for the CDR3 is TGTGCCACCGGCTCCTACGAGCAGTACTTC. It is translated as CATGSYEQYF. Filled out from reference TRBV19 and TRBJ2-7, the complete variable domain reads DGGITQSPKYLFRKEGQNVTLSCEQNLNHDAMYWYRQDPGQGLRLIYYSQIVNDFQKGDIAEGYSVSREKKESFPLTVTSAQKNPTAFYLCATGSYEQYFGPGTRLTVT.

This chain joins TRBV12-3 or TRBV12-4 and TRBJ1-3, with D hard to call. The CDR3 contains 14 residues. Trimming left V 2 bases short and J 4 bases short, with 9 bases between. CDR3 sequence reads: CASSLPQAGNTIYF. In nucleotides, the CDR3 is TGTGCCAGCAGTTTACCCCAAGCAGGAAACACCATATATTTT.

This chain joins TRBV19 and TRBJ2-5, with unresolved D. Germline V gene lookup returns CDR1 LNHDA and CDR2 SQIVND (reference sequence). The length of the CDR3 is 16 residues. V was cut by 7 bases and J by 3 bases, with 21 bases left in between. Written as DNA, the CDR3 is TGTGCCAGTACTTGGACCCACGTTTGGAAAGAAGAGACCCAGTACTTC. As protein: CASTWTHVWKEETQYF.

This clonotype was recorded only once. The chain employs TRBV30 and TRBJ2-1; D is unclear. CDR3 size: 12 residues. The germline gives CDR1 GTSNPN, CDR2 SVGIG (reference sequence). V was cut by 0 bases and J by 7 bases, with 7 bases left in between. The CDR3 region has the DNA TGTGCCTGGAGTGTTGGGTGGAATGAGCAGTTCTTC. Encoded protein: CAWSVGWNEQFF.

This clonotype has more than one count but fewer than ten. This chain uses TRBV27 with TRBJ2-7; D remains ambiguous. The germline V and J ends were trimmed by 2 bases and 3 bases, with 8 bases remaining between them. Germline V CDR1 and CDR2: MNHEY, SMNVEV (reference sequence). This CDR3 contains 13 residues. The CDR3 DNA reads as TGTGCCAGCAGTTTAGGTTCCAACTACGAGCAGTACGTC. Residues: CASSLGSNYEQYV.

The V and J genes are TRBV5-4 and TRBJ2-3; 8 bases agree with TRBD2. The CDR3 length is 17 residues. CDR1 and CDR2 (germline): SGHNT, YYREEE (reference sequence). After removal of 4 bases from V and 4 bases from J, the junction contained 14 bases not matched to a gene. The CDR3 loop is CASSPGASGSSADTQYF. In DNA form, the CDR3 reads TGTGCCAGCAGCCCCGGGGCGAGCGGGAGTTCCGCAGATACGCAGTATTTT. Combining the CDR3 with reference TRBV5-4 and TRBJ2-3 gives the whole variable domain ETGVTQSPTHLIKTRGQQVTLRCSSQSGHNTVSWYQQALGQGPQFIFQYYREEENGRGNFPPRFSGLQFPNYSSELNVNALELDDSALYLCASSPGASGSSADTQYFGPGTRLTVL.

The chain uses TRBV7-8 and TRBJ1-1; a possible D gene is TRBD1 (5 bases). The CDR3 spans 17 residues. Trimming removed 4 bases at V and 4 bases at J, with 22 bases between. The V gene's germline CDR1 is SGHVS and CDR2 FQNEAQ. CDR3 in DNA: TGTGCCAGCAGCTCGAGGGCAGGGACGGCCGCGGGCACTGAAGCTTTCTTT. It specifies CASSSRAGTAAGTEAFF.

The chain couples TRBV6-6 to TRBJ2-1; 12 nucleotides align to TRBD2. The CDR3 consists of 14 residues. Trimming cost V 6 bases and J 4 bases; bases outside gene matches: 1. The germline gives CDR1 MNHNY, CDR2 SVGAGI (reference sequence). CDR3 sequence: CASSTSGGYNEQFF. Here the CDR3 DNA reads TGTGCCAGCAGCACTAGCGGGGGGTACAATGAGCAGTTCTTC.

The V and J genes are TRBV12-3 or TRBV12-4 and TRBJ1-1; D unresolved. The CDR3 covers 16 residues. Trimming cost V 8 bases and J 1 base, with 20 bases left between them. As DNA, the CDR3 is TGTGCCAGCCGCTCAAAAGAGGGCCCCTGGAACACTGAAGCTTTCTTT. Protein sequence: CASRSKEGPWNTEAFF.

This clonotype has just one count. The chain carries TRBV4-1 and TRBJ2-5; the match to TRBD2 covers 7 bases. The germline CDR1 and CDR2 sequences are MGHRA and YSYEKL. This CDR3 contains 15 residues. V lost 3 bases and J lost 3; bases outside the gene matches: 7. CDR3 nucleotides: TGCGCCAGCAGCCAGGCTCTACTAGCGAAAGAGACCCAGTACTTC. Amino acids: CASSQALLAKETQYF.

CDR3 sequence (DNA): TGTGCCAGTAGTATGTGGGACAGGGGATACAATGAGCAGTTCTTC. It is translated as CASSMWDRGYNEQFF. The rearrangement uses TRBV19 and TRBJ2-1, with 10 bases identical to TRBD1. The CDR3 length is 15 residues. Germline CDR1 LNHDA, CDR2 SQIVND (reference sequence). J was trimmed by 4 bases and V by 3 bases; bases with no gene match: 3. The complete variable domain, with remaining parts taken from reference TRBV19 and TRBJ2-1, reads DGGITQSPKYLFRKEGQNVTLSCEQNLNHDAMYWYRQDPGQGLRLIYYSQIVNDFQKGDIAEGYSVSREKKESFPLTVTSAQKNPTAFYLCASSMWDRGYNEQFFGPGTRLTVL.

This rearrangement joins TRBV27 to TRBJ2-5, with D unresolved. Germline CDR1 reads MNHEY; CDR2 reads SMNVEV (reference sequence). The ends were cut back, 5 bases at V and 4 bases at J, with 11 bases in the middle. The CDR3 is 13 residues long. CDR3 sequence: CASSPIPGETQYF. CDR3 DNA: TGTGCCAGCAGTCCAATACCCGGAGAGACCCAGTACTTC.

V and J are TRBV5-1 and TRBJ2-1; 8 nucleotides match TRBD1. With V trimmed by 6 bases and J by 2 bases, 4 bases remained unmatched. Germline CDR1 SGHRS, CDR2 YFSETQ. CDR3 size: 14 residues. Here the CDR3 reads CASTWTGTYNEQFF. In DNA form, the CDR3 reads TGCGCCAGCACCTGGACAGGGACCTACAATGAGCAGTTCTTC.

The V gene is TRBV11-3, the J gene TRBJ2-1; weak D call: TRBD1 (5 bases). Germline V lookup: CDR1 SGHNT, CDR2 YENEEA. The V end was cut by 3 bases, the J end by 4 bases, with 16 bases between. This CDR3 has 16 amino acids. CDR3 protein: CASSLDILGIYNEQFF. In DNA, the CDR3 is TGTGCCAGCAGCTTGGACATTCTGGGCATTTACAATGAGCAGTTCTTC.

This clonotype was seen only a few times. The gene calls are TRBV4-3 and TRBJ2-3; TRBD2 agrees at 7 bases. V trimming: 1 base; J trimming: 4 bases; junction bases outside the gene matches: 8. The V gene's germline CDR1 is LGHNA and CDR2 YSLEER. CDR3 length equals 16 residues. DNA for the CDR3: TGCGCCAGCAGCCAAGGGGCTGCGGGAGTAGCAGATACGCAGTATTTT. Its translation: CASSQGAAGVADTQYF.

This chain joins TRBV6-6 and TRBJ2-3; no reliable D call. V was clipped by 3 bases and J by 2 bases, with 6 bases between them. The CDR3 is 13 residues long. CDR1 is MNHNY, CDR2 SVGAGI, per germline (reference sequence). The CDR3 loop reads CASSYMNTDTQYF. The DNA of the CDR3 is TGTGCCAGCAGTTATATGAACACAGATACGCAGTATTTT.

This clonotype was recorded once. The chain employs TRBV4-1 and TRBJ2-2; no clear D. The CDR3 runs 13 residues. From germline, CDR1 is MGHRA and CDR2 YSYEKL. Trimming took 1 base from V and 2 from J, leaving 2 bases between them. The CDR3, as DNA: TGCGCCAGCAGCCAAGGAAACACCGGGGAGCTGTTTTTT. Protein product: CASSQGNTGELFF.

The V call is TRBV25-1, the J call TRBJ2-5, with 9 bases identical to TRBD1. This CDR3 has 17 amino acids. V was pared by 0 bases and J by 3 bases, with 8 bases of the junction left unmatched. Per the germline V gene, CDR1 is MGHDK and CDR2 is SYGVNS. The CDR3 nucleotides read TGTGCCAGCAGTGAATATCCACCGGGACAGGGAGAAGAGACCCAGTACTTC. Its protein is CASSEYPPGQGEETQYF.

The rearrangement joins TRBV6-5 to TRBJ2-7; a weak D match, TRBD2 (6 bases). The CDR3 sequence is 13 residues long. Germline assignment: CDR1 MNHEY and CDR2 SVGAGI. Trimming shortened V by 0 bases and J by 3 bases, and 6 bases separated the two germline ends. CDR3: CASSYSRGYEQYV. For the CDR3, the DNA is TGTGCCAGCAGTTACTCGCGGGGCTACGAGCAGTACGTC.

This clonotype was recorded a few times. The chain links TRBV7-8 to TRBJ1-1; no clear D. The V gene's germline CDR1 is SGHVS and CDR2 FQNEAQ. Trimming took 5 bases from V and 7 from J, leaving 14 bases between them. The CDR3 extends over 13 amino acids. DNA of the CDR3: TGTGCCAGCAGCGTTAGTTCTAGGATTGAAGCTTTCTTT. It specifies CASSVSSRIEAFF. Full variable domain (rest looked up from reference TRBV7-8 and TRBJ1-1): GAGVSQSPRYKVAKRGQDVALRCDPISGHVSLFWYQQALGQGPEFLTYFQNEAQLDKSGLPSDRFFAERPEGSVSTLKIQRTQQEDSAVYLCASSVSSRIEAFFGQGTRLTVV.

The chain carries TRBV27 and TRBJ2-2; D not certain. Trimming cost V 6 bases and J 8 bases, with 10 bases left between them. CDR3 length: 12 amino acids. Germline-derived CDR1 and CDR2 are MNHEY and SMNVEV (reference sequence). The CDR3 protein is CASSFSGGELFF. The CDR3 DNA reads TGTGCCAGCAGCTTCTCCGGGGGGGAGCTGTTTTTT.